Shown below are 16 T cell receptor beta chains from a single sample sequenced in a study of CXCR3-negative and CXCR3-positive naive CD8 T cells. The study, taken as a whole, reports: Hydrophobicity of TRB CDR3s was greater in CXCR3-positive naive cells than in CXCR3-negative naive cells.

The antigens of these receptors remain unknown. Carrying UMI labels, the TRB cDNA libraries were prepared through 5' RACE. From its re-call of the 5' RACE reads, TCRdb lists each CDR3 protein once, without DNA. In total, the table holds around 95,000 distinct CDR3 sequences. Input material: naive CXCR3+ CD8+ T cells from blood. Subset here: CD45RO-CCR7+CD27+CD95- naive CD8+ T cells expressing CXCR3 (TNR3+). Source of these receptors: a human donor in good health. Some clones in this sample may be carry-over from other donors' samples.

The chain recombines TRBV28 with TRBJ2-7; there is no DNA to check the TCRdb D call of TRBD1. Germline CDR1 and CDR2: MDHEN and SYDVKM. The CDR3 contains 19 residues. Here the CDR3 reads CASSFFNRQALAPVYEQYF. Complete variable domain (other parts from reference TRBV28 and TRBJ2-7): DVKVTQSSRYLVKRTGEKVFLECVQDMDHENMFWYRQDPGLGLRLIYFSYDVKMKEKGDIPEGYSVSREKKERFSLILESASTNQTSMYLCASSFFNRQALAPVYEQYFGPGTRLTVT.

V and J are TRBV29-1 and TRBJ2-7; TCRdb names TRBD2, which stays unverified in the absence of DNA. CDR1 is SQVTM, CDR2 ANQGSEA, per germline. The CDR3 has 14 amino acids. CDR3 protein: CSVEGAEHSYEQYF.

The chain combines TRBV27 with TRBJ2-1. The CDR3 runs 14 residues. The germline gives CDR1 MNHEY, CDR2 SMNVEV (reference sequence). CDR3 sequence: CASSDRALYNEQFF.

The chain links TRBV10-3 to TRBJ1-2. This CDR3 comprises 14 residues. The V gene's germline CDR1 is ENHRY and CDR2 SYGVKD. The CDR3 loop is CAISAPDSWYGYTF.

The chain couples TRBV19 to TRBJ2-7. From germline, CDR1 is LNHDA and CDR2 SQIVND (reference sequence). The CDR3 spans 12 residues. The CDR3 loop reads CASSMGSYEQYF.

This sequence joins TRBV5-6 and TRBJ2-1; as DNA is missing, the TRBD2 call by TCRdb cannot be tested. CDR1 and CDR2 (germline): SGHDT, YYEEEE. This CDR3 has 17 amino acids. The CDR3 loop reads CASSLGSSGGFNNEQFF.

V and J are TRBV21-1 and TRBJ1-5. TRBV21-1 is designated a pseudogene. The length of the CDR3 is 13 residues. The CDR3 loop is CASSKEGVAPQHF.

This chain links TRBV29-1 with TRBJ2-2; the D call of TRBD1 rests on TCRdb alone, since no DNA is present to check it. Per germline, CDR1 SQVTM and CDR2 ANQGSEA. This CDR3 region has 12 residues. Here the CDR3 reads CSVQGETGELFF.

This CDR3 reads CASSFSRETYEQYF. This rearrangement joins TRBV5-1 to TRBJ2-7; TCRdb gives TRBD2 as the D gene, but with no DNA this cannot be confirmed. Germline V CDR1 and CDR2: SGHRS, YFSETQ. The CDR3 has 14 amino acids.

The CDR3 spells CSVEDRDRDRVGQFF. V is TRBV29-1 and J is TRBJ2-1; absent DNA, TCRdb's TRBD1 call cannot be checked. The CDR3 contains 15 residues. Germline CDR1 SQVTM, CDR2 ANQGSEA.

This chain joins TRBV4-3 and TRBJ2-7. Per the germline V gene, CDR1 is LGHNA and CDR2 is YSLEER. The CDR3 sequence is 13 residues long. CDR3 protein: CASSQGKGYEQYF.

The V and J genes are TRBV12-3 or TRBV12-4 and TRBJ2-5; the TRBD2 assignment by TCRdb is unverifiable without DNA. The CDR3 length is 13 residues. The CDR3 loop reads CASSFQEGETQYF.

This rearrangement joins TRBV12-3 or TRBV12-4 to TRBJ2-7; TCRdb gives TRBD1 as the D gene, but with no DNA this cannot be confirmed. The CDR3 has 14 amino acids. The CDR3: CASSHRDRGHEQYF.

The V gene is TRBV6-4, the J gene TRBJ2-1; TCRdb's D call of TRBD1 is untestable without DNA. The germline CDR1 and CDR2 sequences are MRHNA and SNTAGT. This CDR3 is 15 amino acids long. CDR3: CASSPGLGSYNEQFF.

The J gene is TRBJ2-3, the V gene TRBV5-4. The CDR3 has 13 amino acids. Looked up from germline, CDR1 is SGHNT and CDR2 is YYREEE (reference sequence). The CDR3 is CASSFRSTDTQYF. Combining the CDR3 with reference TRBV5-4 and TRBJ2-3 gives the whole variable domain ETGVTQSPTHLIKTRGQQVTLRCSSQSGHNTVSWYQQALGQGPQFIFQYYREEENGRGNFPPRFSGLQFPNYSSELNVNALELDDSALYLCASSFRSTDTQYFGPGTRLTVL.

CDR3 residues: CASSLGQGGVSEQFF. This rearrangement joins TRBV7-2 to TRBJ2-1; TCRdb's assignment of TRBD1 cannot be checked, as there is no DNA. CDR1 and CDR2 from the germline V gene are SGHTA and FQGNSA. This CDR3 has 15 residues.